This T cell receptor beta chain was documented in a study of patients and donors after allogeneic stem cell transplantation. Per germline, CDR1 SEHNR and CDR2 FQNEAQ (reference sequence). This CDR3 has 14 amino acids. V was clipped by 5 bases and J by 8 bases, with 18 bases between them. TCRdb re-called the RT-PCR reads through MiXCR, storing one row per CDR3 protein. The sample has roughly 150,000 distinct CDR3 sequences; approximately 22% are singletons. The sequence was obtained from a human donor who was either an allogeneic HSCT recipient or a stem cell or donor lymphocyte infusion donor (not recorded which). It is not recorded whose cells these are; they may come from a transplant donor. Sequenced sample: blood, either unsorted or a sorted T cell fraction (not recorded which). This chain links TRBV7-9 with TRBJ1-2, with unresolved D. Written as DNA, the CDR3 is TGTGCCAGCAGCGCCACCTTAAACCAAGACGGCTACACCTTC. It is translated as CASSATLNQDGYTF.